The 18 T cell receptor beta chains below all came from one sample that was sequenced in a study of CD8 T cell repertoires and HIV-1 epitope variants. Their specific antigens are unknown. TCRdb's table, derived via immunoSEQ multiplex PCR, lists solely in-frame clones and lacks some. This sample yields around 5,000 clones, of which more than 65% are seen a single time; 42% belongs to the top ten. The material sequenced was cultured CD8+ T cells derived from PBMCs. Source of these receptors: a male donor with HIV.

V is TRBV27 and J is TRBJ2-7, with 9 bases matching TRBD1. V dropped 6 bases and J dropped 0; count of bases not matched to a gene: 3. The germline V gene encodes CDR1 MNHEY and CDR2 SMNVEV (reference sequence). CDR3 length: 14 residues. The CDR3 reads CASRQGASSYEQYF. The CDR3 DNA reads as TGTGCCAGCAGACAGGGGGCTTCCTCCTACGAGCAGTACTTC.

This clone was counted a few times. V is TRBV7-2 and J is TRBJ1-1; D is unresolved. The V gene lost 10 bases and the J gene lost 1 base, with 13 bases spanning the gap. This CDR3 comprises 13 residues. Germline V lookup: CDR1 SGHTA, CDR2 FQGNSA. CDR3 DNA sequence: TGTGCCACCGGACCCGGGAGGAACACTGAAGCTTTCTTT. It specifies CATGPGRNTEAFF.

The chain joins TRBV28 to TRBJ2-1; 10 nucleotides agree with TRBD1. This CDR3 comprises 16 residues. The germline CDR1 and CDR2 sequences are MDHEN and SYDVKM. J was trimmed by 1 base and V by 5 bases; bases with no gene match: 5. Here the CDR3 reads CASSTWDRGSYNEQFF. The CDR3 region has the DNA TGTGCCAGCAGTACCTGGGACAGGGGATCCTACAATGAGCAGTTCTTC. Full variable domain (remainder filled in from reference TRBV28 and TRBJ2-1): DVKVTQSSRYLVKRTGEKVFLECVQDMDHENMFWYRQDPGLGLRLIYFSYDVKMKEKGDIPEGYSVSREKKERFSLILESASTNQTSMYLCASSTWDRGSYNEQFFGPGTRLTVL.

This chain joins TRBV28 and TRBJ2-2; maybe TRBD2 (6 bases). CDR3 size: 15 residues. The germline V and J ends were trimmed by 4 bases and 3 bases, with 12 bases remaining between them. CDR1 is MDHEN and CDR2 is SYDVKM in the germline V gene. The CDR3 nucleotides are TGTGCCAGCAGTTGGGCGGAGGGCTACACCGGGGAGCTGTTTTTT. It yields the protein CASSWAEGYTGELFF.

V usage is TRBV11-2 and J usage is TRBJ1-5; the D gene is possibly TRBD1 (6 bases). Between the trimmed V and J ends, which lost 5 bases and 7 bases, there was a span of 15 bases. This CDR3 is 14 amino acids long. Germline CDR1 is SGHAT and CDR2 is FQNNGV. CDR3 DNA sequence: TGTGCCAGCAGCCCCCATGGGGGGCAACAGCCCCAGCATTTT. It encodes CASSPHGGQQPQHF.

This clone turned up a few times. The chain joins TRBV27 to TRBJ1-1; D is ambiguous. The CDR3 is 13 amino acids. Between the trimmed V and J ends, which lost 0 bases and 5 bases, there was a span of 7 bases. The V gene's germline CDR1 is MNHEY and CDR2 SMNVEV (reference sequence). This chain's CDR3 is CASSLSLVTEAFF. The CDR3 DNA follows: TGTGCCAGCAGTTTATCCTTGGTGACTGAAGCTTTCTTT.

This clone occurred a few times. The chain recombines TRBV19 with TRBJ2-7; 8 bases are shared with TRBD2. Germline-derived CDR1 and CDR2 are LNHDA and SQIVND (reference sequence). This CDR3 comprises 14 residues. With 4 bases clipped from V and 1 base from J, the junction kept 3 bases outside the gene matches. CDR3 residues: CASSRTSGSYEQYF. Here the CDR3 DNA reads TGTGCCAGTAGTAGAACTAGCGGATCCTACGAGCAGTACTTC.

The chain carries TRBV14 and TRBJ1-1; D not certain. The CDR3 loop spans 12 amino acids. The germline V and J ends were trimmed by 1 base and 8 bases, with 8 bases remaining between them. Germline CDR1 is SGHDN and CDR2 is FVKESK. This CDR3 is CASSQVSQEAFF. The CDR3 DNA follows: TGTGCCAGCAGCCAAGTGAGTCAGGAAGCTTTCTTT.

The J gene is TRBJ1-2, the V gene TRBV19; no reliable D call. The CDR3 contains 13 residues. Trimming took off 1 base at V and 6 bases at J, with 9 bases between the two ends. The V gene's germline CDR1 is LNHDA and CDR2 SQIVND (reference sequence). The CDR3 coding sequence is TGTGCCAGTAGTATAGTAAGCGGGGATGGCTACACCTTC. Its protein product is CASSIVSGDGYTF.

The CDR3 loop is CASSLVSRVEETQYF. CDR3 nucleotide sequence: TGTGCCAGCAGCTTAGTGTCTCGTGTGGAAGAGACCCAGTACTTC. The genes are TRBV7-2 and TRBJ2-5; D uncertain. V was clipped by 1 base and J by 3 bases, with 12 bases between them. This CDR3 spans 15 amino acids. Germline V gene data show CDR1 as SGHTA and CDR2 as FQGNSA.

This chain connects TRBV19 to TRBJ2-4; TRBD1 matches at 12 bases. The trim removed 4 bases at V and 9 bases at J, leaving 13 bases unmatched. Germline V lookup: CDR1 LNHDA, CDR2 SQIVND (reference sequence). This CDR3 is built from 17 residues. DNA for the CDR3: TGTGCCAGTAGTAGTCCATCGGGACAGGGGGCTTATGGCATTCAGTACTTC. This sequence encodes CASSSPSGQGAYGIQYF. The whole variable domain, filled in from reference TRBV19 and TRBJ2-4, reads DGGITQSPKYLFRKEGQNVTLSCEQNLNHDAMYWYRQDPGQGLRLIYYSQIVNDFQKGDIAEGYSVSREKKESFPLTVTSAQKNPTAFYLCASSSPSGQGAYGIQYFGAGTRLSVL.

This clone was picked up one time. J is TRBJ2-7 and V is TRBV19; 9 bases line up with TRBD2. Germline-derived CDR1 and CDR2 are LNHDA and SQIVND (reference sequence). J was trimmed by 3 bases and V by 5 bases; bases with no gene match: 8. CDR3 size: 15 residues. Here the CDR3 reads CASSPGLANLYEQYF. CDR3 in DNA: TGTGCCAGTAGTCCGGGACTAGCAAACCTCTACGAGCAGTACTTC.

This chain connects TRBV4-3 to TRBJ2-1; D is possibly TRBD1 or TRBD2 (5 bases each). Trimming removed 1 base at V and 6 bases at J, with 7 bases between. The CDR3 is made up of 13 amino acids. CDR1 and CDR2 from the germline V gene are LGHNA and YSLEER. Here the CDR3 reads CASSQGGVNEQFF. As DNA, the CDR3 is TGCGCCAGCAGCCAAGGAGGGGTCAATGAGCAGTTCTTC.

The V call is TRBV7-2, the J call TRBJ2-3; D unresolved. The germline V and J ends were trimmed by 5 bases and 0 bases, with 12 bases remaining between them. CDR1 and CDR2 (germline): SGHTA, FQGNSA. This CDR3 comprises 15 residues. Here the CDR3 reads CASSPDLLSTDTQYF. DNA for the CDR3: TGTGCCAGCAGCCCGGACCTCTTGAGCACAGATACGCAGTATTTT.

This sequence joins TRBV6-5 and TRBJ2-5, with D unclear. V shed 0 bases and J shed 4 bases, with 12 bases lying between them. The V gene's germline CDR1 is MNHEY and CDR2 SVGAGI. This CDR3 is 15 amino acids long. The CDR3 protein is CASSYSEPARETQYF. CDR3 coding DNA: TGTGCCAGCAGTTACTCAGAACCCGCCAGAGAGACCCAGTACTTC.

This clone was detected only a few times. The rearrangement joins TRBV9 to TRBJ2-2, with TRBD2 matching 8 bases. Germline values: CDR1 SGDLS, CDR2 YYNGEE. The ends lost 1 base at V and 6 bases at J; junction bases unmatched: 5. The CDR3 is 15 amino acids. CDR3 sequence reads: CASSVSGGGSGELFF. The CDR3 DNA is TGTGCCAGCAGCGTAAGCGGGGGTGGTTCCGGGGAGCTGTTTTTT.

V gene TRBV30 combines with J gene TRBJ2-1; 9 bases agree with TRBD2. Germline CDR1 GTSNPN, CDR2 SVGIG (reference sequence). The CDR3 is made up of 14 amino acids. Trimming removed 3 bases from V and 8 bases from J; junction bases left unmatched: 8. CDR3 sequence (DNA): TGTGCCTGGAGGGAACCGGGACTAGCTCATGAGCAGTTCTTC. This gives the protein CAWREPGLAHEQFF. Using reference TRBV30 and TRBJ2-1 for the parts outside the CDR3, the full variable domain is SQTIHQWPATLVQPVGSPLSLECTVEGTSNPNLYWYRQAAGRGLQLLFYSVGIGQISSEVPQNLSASRPQDRQFILSSKKLLLSDSGFYLCAWREPGLAHEQFFGPGTRLTVL.

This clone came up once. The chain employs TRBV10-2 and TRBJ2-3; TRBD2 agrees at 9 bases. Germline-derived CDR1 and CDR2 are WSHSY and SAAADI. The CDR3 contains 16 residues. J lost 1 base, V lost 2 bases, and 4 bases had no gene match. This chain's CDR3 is CASSERPSGGTDTQYF. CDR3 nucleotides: TGCGCCAGCAGTGAGAGGCCTAGCGGGGGCACAGATACGCAGTATTTT.